Detailed here is one TCR beta chain. The CDR3 spans 12 residues. Looked up from germline, CDR1 is SNHLY and CDR2 is FYNNEI. The germline V and J ends were trimmed by 3 bases and 8 bases, with 8 bases remaining between them. This sample was included in a study of blood T cell repertoires in COVID-19. Overall study context: Acute and convalescent COVID-19 samples came from the United States, Italy and Spain. T cells, B-cell-depleted T cells, or PBMCs supplied cDNA or gDNA.

Profiled with immunoSEQ multiplex PCR; TCRdb holds only in-frame clones, not every one. The table lists about half a million clones, roughly nine tenths of them singletons. The chain uses TRBV2 and TRBJ2-4; D gene uncertain. Sequencing was performed on peripheral blood. The origin of this receptor is a man aged 18 to 35 with COVID-19, enrolled during active disease. CDR3 sequence: CASSERTDIQYF. The CDR3 DNA reads as TGTGCCAGCAGTGAGAGAACGGACATTCAGTACTTC.